This T cell receptor (beta chain) was captured in a study of human T cells and chemical hapten exposure. Time point denoted: patch test 2, 6 weeks after DPC sensitization. The treatment was: therapeutic diphenylcyclopropenone sensitization with weekly scalp DPC. Samples of blood were obtained prior to the application of each patch test. Donors were 18 to 70-year-old alopecia patients suitable for DPC. This clonotype was seen repeatedly, ten times or more. The library gave individual cDNA molecules unique molecular identifiers. Each CDR3 protein is one row after TCRdb ran MiXCR on the RACE reads. This table has some 45,000 distinct CDR3 sequences, approximately 9% appearing once. This clonotype was sampled from a middle-aged woman with alopecia areata. Some clones in this sample may be carry-over from other donors' samples. The sequences come from whole blood, collected in connection with sensitization to the hapten diphenylcyclopropenone (DPC).

As DNA, the CDR3 is TGTGCCAGCAGTGAATCCGGCCAGGACAGGGGCTACACCTTC. Its protein product is CASSESGQDRGYTF. The V call is TRBV25-1, the J call TRBJ1-2, with 7 bases that match TRBD1. Unmatched junction bases numbered 7, after V lost 1 base and J lost 8 bases. Germline loops: CDR1 MGHDK, CDR2 SYGVNS. The CDR3 loop spans 14 amino acids.